These 22 T cell receptor beta chains originate from one sample sequenced in a study of cytomegalovirus exposure and HLA in healthy donors. Vbeta (60) and Jbeta (13) primers were used in the PCR. Profiled with immunoSEQ multiplex PCR; TCRdb holds only in-frame clones, not every one. The table shows 250,000 or so clones, with around 81% occurring only once. Sequenced: PBMCs. These receptors all come from an older woman in good health and CMV-seropositive.

This rearrangement joins TRBV2 to TRBJ2-1, with D possibly matching TRBD1 (6 bases). The germline V gene encodes CDR1 SNHLY and CDR2 FYNNEI. This CDR3 comprises 15 residues. The V and J ends lost 6 bases and 0 bases respectively, with 12 bases between them. CDR3 region: CASSEQGTSYNEQFF. The CDR3 DNA is TGTGCCAGCAGCGAACAGGGAACCTCCTACAATGAGCAGTTCTTC. Variable domain in full (rest from reference TRBV2 and TRBJ2-1): EPEVTQTPSHQVTQMGQEVILRCVPISNHLYFYWYRQILGQKVEFLVSFYNNEISEKSEIFDDQFSVERPDGSNFTLKIRSTKLEDSAMYFCASSEQGTSYNEQFFGPGTRLTVL.

This rearrangement joins TRBV7-9 to TRBJ2-2, with D possibly matching TRBD2 (5 bases). V was cut by 5 bases and J by 3 bases, with 7 bases left in between. The V gene's germline CDR1 is SEHNR and CDR2 FQNEAQ (reference sequence). The CDR3 sequence is 13 residues long. CDR3 bases: TGTGCCAGCAGCCTGGACTACACCGGGGAGCTGTTTTTT. Protein sequence: CASSLDYTGELFF.

The genes are TRBV5-1 and TRBJ2-1, with a possible D match to TRBD2 (7 bases). The CDR3 sequence is 17 residues long. The germline V gene encodes CDR1 SGHRS and CDR2 YFSETQ. Trimming left V 0 bases short and J 8 bases short, with 21 bases between. Here the CDR3 reads CASSLGTRGTEGDEQFF. The DNA for the CDR3 is TGCGCCAGCAGCTTGGGGACTAGGGGGACCGAGGGTGATGAGCAGTTCTTC.

The J gene is TRBJ1-5, the V gene TRBV4-1, with 9 bases lining up with TRBD1. V shed 0 bases and J 1 base; nucleotides not matched to a gene: 10. The CDR3 is made up of 19 amino acids. Germline V CDR1 and CDR2: MGHRA, YSYEKL. The CDR3 reads CASSQEWTGEEASNQPQHF. The CDR3 bases are TGCGCCAGCAGCCAAGAGTGGACAGGGGAGGAGGCGAGCAATCAGCCCCAGCATTTT.

The chain joins TRBV7-3 to TRBJ2-3, with D possibly TRBD2 on 6 matching bases. Trimming took off 4 bases at V and 0 bases at J, with 8 bases between the two ends. Germline CDR1 reads SGHTA; CDR2 reads FQGTGA. The CDR3 has 14 amino acids. CDR3 bases: TGTGCCAGCAGCTGGAGCGGGAGCACAGATACGCAGTATTTT. It specifies CASSWSGSTDTQYF.

The rearrangement links TRBV4-2 to TRBJ1-2, with D possibly matching TRBD1 (5 bases). Trimming pared 0 bases from V and 2 bases from J, leaving 10 bases between. Germline lookup yields CDR1 LGHNA and CDR2 YNFKEQ. The CDR3 is made up of 15 amino acids. The CDR3, as DNA: TGTGCCAGCAGCCAAGAGTTGACAGACAACTATGGCTACACCTTC. Protein sequence: CASSQELTDNYGYTF.

On this clone itself: Because it lacks the conserved phenylalanine or tryptophan at the end, this CDR3 is likely a read error. The chain links TRBV4-1 to TRBJ1-2, with D unresolved. The germline CDR1 and CDR2 sequences are MGHRA and YSYEKL. There are 14 residues in the CDR3. Deletions cut 4 bases from V and 0 bases from J, with 9 bases between. CDR3 coding DNA: TGCGCCAGCAGCCTGGAGGACCCTAACTATGGCTACACCTCC. Translation: CASSLEDPNYGYTS.

This sequence joins TRBV9 and TRBJ2-1; D may be TRBD2 (5 bases). Trimming cost V 2 bases and J 6 bases, with 18 bases left between them. Germline CDR1 SGDLS, CDR2 YYNGEE. There are 16 residues in the CDR3. Here the CDR3 DNA reads TGTGCCAGCAGCGTTTCATCGGGATCCCTTGTCAATGAGCAGTTCTTC. It encodes CASSVSSGSLVNEQFF. The whole variable domain, remainder taken from reference TRBV9 and TRBJ2-1, is DSGVTQTPKHLITATGQRVTLRCSPRSGDLSVYWYQQSLDQGLQFLIQYYNGEERAKGNILERFSAQQFPDLHSELNLSSLELGDSALYFCASSVSSGSLVNEQFFGPGTRLTVL.

V usage is TRBV7-9 and J usage is TRBJ2-2; TRBD2 matches 7 bases. The CDR3 runs to 15 residues. The ends lost 7 bases at V and 4 bases at J; junction bases unmatched: 9. The germline CDR1 and CDR2 sequences are SEHNR and FQNEAQ (reference sequence). The DNA of the CDR3 is TGTGCCAGCACCTTGGGGCTAGCGGCCACCGGGGAGCTGTTTTTT. It is translated as CASTLGLAATGELFF.

This chain joins TRBV29-1 and TRBJ2-7; 12 bases are a match to TRBD2. The CDR3 is 17 residues long. The germline V gene encodes CDR1 SQVTM and CDR2 ANQGSEA. Trimming cost V 6 bases and J 3 bases; bases outside gene matches: 15. The CDR3 reads CSVLQGPSGRAFYEQYF. CDR3 bases: TGCAGCGTCCTACAGGGGCCTAGCGGGAGGGCGTTCTACGAGCAGTACTTC.

The chain is built from TRBV5-6 and TRBJ1-2; D perhaps matches TRBD1 (6 bases). Germline V gives CDR1 SGHDT, CDR2 YYEEEE. Trimming took 4 bases from V and 8 from J, leaving 18 bases between them. The CDR3 contains 14 residues. DNA for the CDR3: TGTGCCAGCAGCCTGGGATCTCCAGGGGTAGGCTACACCTTC. It codes for CASSLGSPGVGYTF. The full variable domain, with the rest looked up from reference TRBV5-6 and TRBJ1-2, is DAGVTQSPTHLIKTRGQQVTLRCSPKSGHDTVSWYQQALGQGPQFIFQYYEEEERQRGNFPDRFSGHQFPNYSSELNVNALLLGDSALYLCASSLGSPGVGYTFGSGTRLTVV.

This clone occurred a few times. J is TRBJ1-1 and V is TRBV18, with TRBD1 as a possible D gene (6 bases). The CDR3 has 16 amino acids. The V end was cut by 8 bases, the J end by 1 base, with 20 bases between. Germline-derived CDR1 and CDR2 are KGHSH and LQKENI. The CDR3 reads CASKEDSSGANTEAFF. Written as DNA, the CDR3 is TGTGCCAGCAAGGAGGACAGTTCAGGAGCGAACACTGAAGCTTTCTTT.

The chain combines TRBV5-1 with TRBJ1-1; D unclear. The germline V and J ends were trimmed by 3 bases and 0 bases, with 3 bases remaining between them. This CDR3 has 12 residues. From germline, CDR1 is SGHRS and CDR2 YFSETQ. The CDR3 DNA follows: TGCGCCAGCAGCTCTATGAACACTGAAGCTTTCTTT. This gives the protein CASSSMNTEAFF.

V is TRBV6-6 and J is TRBJ1-1; D remains unclear. Between the trimmed V and J ends, which lost 1 base and 2 bases, there was a span of 14 bases. The V gene's germline CDR1 is MNHNY and CDR2 SVGAGI (reference sequence). The CDR3 loop spans 16 amino acids. CDR3 in amino acids: CASSYFGPGQNTEAFF. The CDR3 DNA reads as TGTGCCAGCAGTTACTTTGGCCCAGGTCAAAACACTGAAGCTTTCTTT.

V and J are TRBV2 and TRBJ1-4; no clear D. Germline V gene sequence: CDR1 SNHLY, CDR2 FYNNEI. The CDR3 spans 15 residues. Trimming removed 6 bases at V and 7 bases at J, with 18 bases between. CDR3 nucleotide sequence: TGTGCCAGCAGACCATTTCCCACCGCAGGTGAAAAACTGTTTTTT. It is translated as CASRPFPTAGEKLFF.

This sequence joins TRBV6-1 and TRBJ2-7; 7 positions agree with TRBD1. The CDR3 length is 13 residues. V dropped 4 bases and J dropped 2; count of bases not matched to a gene: 2. The germline gives CDR1 MNHNS, CDR2 SASEGT. The CDR3 is CASSAGTAYEQYF. The DNA of the CDR3 is TGTGCCAGCAGTGCCGGGACAGCCTACGAGCAGTACTTC.

This chain links TRBV18 with TRBJ2-3; TRBD2 matches 9 bases. Germline V gene data show CDR1 as KGHSH and CDR2 as LQKENI. The CDR3 runs 14 residues. V dropped 5 bases and J dropped 4; count of bases not matched to a gene: 4. CDR3 nucleotide sequence: TGTGCCAGCTCATCGGCGGGAGGGTCAGATACGCAGTATTTT. It specifies CASSSAGGSDTQYF.

This clone has just one count. The chain carries TRBV19 and TRBJ2-2, with 8 bases lining up with TRBD1. The length of the CDR3 is 14 residues. J was trimmed by 5 bases and V by 5 bases; bases with no gene match: 4. CDR1 LNHDA and CDR2 SQIVND come from the germline V gene (reference sequence). CDR3 DNA: TGTGCCAGTAGTGCAGACAGGGGAACCGGGGAGCTGTTTTTT. As protein: CASSADRGTGELFF.

The chain links TRBV5-1 to TRBJ1-4, with TRBD1 matching 9 bases. Germline CDR1 is SGHRS and CDR2 is YFSETQ. The junction had 3 bases not matched to a gene; V was cut back by 3 bases and J by 0 bases. CDR3 length: 16 amino acids. The CDR3 here is CASSYRDRATNEKLFF. The CDR3 bases are TGCGCCAGCAGCTACCGGGACAGGGCAACTAATGAAAAACTGTTTTTT.

The chain couples TRBV6-1 to TRBJ2-1; TRBD1 matches at 9 bases. V shed 7 bases and J 1 base; nucleotides not matched to a gene: 5. Germline CDR1 reads MNHNS; CDR2 reads SASEGT. This CDR3 is built from 15 residues. The chain's CDR3 is CASIEGQGSYNEQFF. CDR3 DNA: TGTGCCAGCATAGAGGGACAGGGTTCCTACAATGAGCAGTTCTTC.

The rearrangement links TRBV29-1 to TRBJ2-7; D possibly corresponds to TRBD1 (6 bases). This CDR3 spans 15 amino acids. V lost 1 base and J lost 2, with 15 bases in between. Germline CDR1 is SQVTM and CDR2 is ANQGSEA. The CDR3 sequence is CSVEVDETGTYEQYF. DNA for the CDR3: TGCAGCGTTGAAGTAGATGAGACAGGCACCTACGAGCAGTACTTC.

The J gene is TRBJ2-1, the V gene TRBV19; TRBD2 might be the D (5 bases). Germline assignment: CDR1 LNHDA and CDR2 SQIVND (reference sequence). The CDR3 loop spans 13 amino acids. V was pared by 5 bases and J by 9 bases, with 14 bases between. The CDR3 region is CASSVEGDGEQFF. The DNA for the CDR3 is TGTGCCAGTAGTGTCGAGGGCGATGGTGAGCAGTTCTTC.